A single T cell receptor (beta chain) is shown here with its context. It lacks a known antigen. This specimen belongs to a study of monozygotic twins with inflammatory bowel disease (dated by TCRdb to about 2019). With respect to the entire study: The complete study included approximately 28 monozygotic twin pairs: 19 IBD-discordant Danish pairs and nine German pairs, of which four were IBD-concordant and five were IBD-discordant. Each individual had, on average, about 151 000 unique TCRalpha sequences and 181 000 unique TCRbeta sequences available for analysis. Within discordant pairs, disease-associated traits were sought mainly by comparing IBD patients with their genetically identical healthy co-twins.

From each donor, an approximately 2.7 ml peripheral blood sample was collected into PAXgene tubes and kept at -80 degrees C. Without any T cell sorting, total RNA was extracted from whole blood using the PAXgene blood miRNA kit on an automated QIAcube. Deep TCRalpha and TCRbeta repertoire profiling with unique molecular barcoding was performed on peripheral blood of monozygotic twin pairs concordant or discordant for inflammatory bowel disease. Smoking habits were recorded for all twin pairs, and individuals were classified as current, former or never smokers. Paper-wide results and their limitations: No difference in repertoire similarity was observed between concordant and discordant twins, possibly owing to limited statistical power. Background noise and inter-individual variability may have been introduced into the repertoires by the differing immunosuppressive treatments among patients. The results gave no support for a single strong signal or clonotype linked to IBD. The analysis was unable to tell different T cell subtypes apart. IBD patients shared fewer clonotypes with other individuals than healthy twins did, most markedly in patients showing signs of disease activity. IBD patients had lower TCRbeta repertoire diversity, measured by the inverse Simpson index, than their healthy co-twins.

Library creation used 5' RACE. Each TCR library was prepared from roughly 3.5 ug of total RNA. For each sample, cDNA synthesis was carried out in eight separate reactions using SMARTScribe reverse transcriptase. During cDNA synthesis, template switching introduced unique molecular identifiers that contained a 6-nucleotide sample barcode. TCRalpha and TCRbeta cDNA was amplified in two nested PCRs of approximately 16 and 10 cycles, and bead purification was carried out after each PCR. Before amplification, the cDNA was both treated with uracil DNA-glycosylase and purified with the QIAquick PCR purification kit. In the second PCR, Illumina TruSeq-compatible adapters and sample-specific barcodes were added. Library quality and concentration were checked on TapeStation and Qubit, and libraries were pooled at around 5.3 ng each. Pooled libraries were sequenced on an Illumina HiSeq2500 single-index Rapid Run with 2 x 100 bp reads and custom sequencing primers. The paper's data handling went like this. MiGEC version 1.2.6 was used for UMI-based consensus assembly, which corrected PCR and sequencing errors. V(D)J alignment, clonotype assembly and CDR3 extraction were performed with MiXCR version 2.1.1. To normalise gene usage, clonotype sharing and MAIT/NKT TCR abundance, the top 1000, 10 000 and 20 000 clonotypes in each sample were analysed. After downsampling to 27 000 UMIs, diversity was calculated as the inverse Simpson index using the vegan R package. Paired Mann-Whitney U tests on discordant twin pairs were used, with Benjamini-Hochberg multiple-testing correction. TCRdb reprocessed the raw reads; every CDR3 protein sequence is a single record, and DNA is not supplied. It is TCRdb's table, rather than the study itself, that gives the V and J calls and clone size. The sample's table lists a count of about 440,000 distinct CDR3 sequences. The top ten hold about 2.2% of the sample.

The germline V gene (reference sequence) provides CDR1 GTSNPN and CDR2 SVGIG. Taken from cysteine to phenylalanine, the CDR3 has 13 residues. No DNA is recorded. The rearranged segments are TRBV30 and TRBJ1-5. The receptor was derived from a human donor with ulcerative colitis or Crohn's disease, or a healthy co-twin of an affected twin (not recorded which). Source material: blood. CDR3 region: CAWRGQGGQPQHF.